A selection of T cell receptor beta chains follows, all from one sample in a study of response to subunit inactivated influenza vaccine. TCRdb recomputed calls from the RT-PCR reads with MiXCR, one row per CDR3 protein. The sample holds about 540,000 distinct CDR3 sequences, under 30% seen once. These records were also assigned to another study, of T cells expressing NK-cell markers.

The material was CD4+ T cells sorted from PBMCs, obtained roughly 13 days after vaccination. All receptors derive from a man aged 50 or older who received an inactivated influenza vaccine. CDR3s include the opening cysteine and the closing phenylalanine or tryptophan. The D gene is left open where the match is weak. The listing skips clone size in some rows; elsewhere it reads once, few, many or a size class.

CDR3 protein: CSVASYRDQPQHF
CDR3 DNA: TGCAGCGTTGCGTCTTACAGGGACCAGCCCCAGCATTTT
D gene: .
J gene: TRBJ1-5
V gene: TRBV29-1
clone size: many

CDR3 protein: CASSSIRTDYNEQFF
CDR3 DNA: TGTGCCAGCAGCTCGATACGGACCGACTACAATGAGCAGTTCTTC
D gene: .
J gene: TRBJ2-1
V gene: TRBV7-9
clone size: .

CDR3 protein: CASRRLAGERYEQYF
CDR3 DNA: TGTGCCAGCAGGAGACTAGCGGGGGAACGATACGAGCAGTACTTC
D gene: TRBD2
J gene: TRBJ2-7
V gene: TRBV28
clone size: .

CDR3 protein: CASSLSVGDEQFF
CDR3 DNA: TGTGCCAGCAGCTTGTCCGTGGGAGATGAGCAGTTCTTC
D gene: .
J gene: TRBJ2-1
V gene: TRBV11-2
clone size: few

CDR3 protein: CASSLEFRPEQYF
CDR3 DNA: TGTGCCAGCAGCTTGGAATTCAGGCCCGAGCAGTACTTC
D gene: .
J gene: TRBJ2-7
V gene: TRBV5-6
clone size: few

CDR3 protein: CASSLSGMALNNEQFF
CDR3 DNA: TGTGCCAGCAGTTTGAGTGGGATGGCCCTGAACAATGAGCAGTTCTTC
D gene: .
J gene: TRBJ2-1
V gene: TRBV28
clone size: .

CDR3 protein: CAISDTGFYNSPLHF
CDR3 DNA: TGTGCCATCAGTGACACAGGGTTCTATAATTCACCCCTCCACTTT
D gene: .
J gene: TRBJ1-6
V gene: TRBV10-3
clone size: few

CDR3 protein: CASSYSVIPYEQYF
CDR3 DNA: TGTGCCAGCAGTTACTCCGTCATACCCTACGAGCAGTACTTC
D gene: .
J gene: TRBJ2-7
V gene: TRBV6-5
clone size: few

CDR3 protein: CSARLADNEQFF
CDR3 DNA: TGCAGTGCTAGACTAGCGGACAATGAGCAGTTCTTC
D gene: TRBD2
J gene: TRBJ2-1
V gene: TRBV20-1
clone size: .

CDR3 protein: CSVSGRGTDTQYF
CDR3 DNA: TGCAGTGTTAGCGGGAGGGGAACAGATACGCAGTATTTT
D gene: TRBD2
J gene: TRBJ2-3
V gene: TRBV20-1
clone size: few

CDR3 protein: CASSFYRVEEQYF
CDR3 DNA: TGCGCCAGCAGCTTTTACAGGGTGGAGGAGCAGTACTTC
D gene: .
J gene: TRBJ2-7
V gene: TRBV5-1
clone size: few

CDR3 protein: CASSPRIADPTDTQYF
CDR3 DNA: TGTGCCAGCAGCCCCCGAATAGCAGACCCCACAGATACGCAGTATTTT
D gene: .
J gene: TRBJ2-3
V gene: TRBV9
clone size: .

CDR3 protein: CASSIDGRSSYNEQFF
CDR3 DNA: TGTGCCAGTAGTATAGATGGCAGGAGCTCCTACAATGAGCAGTTCTTC
D gene: .
J gene: TRBJ2-1
V gene: TRBV19
clone size: .

CDR3 protein: CASTWTTNTGELFF
CDR3 DNA: TGTGCCAGCACTTGGACCACGAACACCGGGGAGCTGTTTTTT
D gene: .
J gene: TRBJ2-2
V gene: TRBV12-3/TRBV12-4
clone size: .

CDR3 protein: CASSQEWQGAGEQYF
CDR3 DNA: TGCGCCAGCAGCCAAGAGTGGCAGGGGGCGGGCGAGCAGTACTTC
D gene: TRBD1
J gene: TRBJ2-7
V gene: TRBV4-3
clone size: few

CDR3 protein: CSAKSGTGGLEQYF
CDR3 DNA: TGCAGTGCTAAGTCCGGGACAGGGGGCCTCGAGCAGTACTTC
D gene: TRBD1
J gene: TRBJ2-7
V gene: TRBV20-1
clone size: .

CDR3 protein: CASSLYGQGRGPQYF
CDR3 DNA: TGTGCCAGCAGTTTATACGGACAGGGGAGGGGTCCCCAGTACTTC
D gene: TRBD1
J gene: TRBJ2-5
V gene: TRBV28
clone size: .

CDR3 protein: CSVEGGARALQETQYF
CDR3 DNA: TGCAGCGTTGAAGGGGGCGCCAGGGCCCTCCAAGAGACCCAGTACTTC
D gene: .
J gene: TRBJ2-5
V gene: TRBV29-1
clone size: .

CDR3 protein: CASSMGPNTGELFF
CDR3 DNA: TGCGCCAGCAGCATGGGGCCTAACACCGGGGAGCTGTTTTTT
D gene: .
J gene: TRBJ2-2
V gene: TRBV5-1
clone size: few

CDR3 protein: CASSFDLSRAFF
CDR3 DNA: TGTGCCAGCAGTTTTGATCTTAGCCGAGCTTTCTTT
D gene: .
J gene: TRBJ1-1
V gene: TRBV12-3/TRBV12-4
clone size: few

CDR3 protein: CASSLDHLITSTDTQYF
CDR3 DNA: TGTGCCAGCAGCTTGGACCATTTGATCACGAGCACAGATACGCAGTATTTT
D gene: .
J gene: TRBJ2-3
V gene: TRBV5-6
clone size: .

CDR3 protein: CSARDRDQPQHF
CDR3 DNA: TGCAGTGCTAGAGATCGGGATCAGCCCCAGCATTTT
D gene: .
J gene: TRBJ1-5
V gene: TRBV20-1
clone size: .

CDR3 protein: CATSRDPGSNQPQHF
CDR3 DNA: TGTGCCACCAGCAGAGATCCGGGTAGCAATCAGCCCCAGCATTTT
D gene: .
J gene: TRBJ1-5
V gene: TRBV15
clone size: many

CDR3 protein: CASSLQTAPSYEQYF
CDR3 DNA: TGTGCCAGCAGCCTTCAGACAGCTCCGTCCTACGAGCAGTACTTC
D gene: .
J gene: TRBJ2-7
V gene: TRBV3-1
clone size: .

CDR3 protein: CAREGLAGNQETQYF
CDR3 DNA: TGTGCTAGGGAAGGGCTAGCGGGGAACCAAGAGACCCAGTACTTC
D gene: TRBD2
J gene: TRBJ2-5
V gene: TRBV12-5
clone size: few

CDR3 protein: CASSEGGQKNEKLFF
CDR3 DNA: TGTGCCAGCAGTGAGGGTGGTCAGAAAAATGAAAAACTGTTTTTT
D gene: .
J gene: TRBJ1-4
V gene: TRBV2
clone size: .

CDR3 protein: CASSWEDSPLHF
CDR3 DNA: TGTGCCAGCAGTTGGGAAGATTCACCCCTCCACTTT
D gene: .
J gene: TRBJ1-6
V gene: TRBV6-6
clone size: .